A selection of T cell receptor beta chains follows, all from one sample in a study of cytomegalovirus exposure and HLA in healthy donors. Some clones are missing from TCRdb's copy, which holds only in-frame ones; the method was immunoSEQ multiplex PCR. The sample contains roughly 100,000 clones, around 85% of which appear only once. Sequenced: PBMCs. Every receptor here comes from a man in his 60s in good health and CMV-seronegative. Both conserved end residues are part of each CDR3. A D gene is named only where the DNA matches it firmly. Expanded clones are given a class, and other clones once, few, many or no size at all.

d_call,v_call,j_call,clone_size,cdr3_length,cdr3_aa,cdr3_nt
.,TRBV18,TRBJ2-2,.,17,CASSPPRGAPGTGELFF,TGTGCCAGCTCACCACCCCGGGGGGCCCCAGGCACCGGGGAGCTGTTTTTT
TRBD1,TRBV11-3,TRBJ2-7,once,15,CASSRGQETSYEQYF,TGTGCCAGCAGCCGGGGACAGGAGACTTCCTACGAGCAGTACTTC
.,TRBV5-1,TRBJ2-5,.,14,CASSLSRGDETQYF,TGCGCCAGCAGCTTGTCCAGGGGGGACGAGACCCAGTACTTC
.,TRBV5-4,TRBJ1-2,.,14,CASSLEEGTMGYTF,TGTGCCAGCAGCTTGGAGGAGGGGACCATGGGCTACACCTTC
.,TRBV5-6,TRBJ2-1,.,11,CASSLATEQFF,TGTGCCAGCAGCTTGGCGACAGAGCAGTTCTTC
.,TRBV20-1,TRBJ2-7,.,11,CSAVRYYEQYF,TGCAGTGCTGTGAGATACTACGAGCAGTACTTC
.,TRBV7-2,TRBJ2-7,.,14,CASSHESTTWGQYF,TGTGCCAGCAGCCACGAGTCGACTACATGGGGGCAGTACTTC
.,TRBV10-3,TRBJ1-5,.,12,CAISGNNQPQHF,TGTGCCATCAGTGGTAACAATCAGCCCCAGCATTTT
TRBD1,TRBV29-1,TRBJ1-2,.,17,CSVVETGEVSRFYGYTF,TGCAGCGTTGTGGAGACAGGGGAAGTCTCGAGGTTCTATGGCTACACCTTC
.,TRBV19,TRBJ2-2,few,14,CASSTPRPSGELFF,TGTGCCAGTAGTACCCCGCGTCCCTCGGGGGAGCTGTTTTTT
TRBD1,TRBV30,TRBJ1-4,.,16,CAWTQGQRTSEEKLFF,TGTGCCTGGACCCAGGGACAGCGGACGTCGGAGGAAAAACTGTTTTTT
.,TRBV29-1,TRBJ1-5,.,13,CSVGQNSNQPQHF,TGCAGCGTTGGGCAGAATAGCAATCAGCCCCAGCATTTT
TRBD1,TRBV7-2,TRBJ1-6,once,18,CASRPGQGAGTYNSPLHF,TGTGCCAGCAGACCGGGACAGGGGGCAGGGACCTATAATTCACCCCTCCACTTT
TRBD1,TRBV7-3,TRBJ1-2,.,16,CASSLTGTGENYGYTF,TGTGCCAGCAGCTTAACCGGGACAGGTGAAAACTATGGCTACACCTTC
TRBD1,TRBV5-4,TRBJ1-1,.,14,CASRPSPGQREAFF,TGTGCCAGCAGGCCTAGTCCGGGACAGAGAGAAGCTTTCTTT
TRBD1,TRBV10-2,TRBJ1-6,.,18,CASSESGQGLEIGSPLHF,TGCGCCAGCAGTGAGTCGGGACAGGGTCTTGAAATTGGTTCACCCCTCCACTTT
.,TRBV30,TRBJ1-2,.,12,CAWSVHNYGYTF,TGTGCCTGGAGTGTACATAACTATGGCTACACCTTC
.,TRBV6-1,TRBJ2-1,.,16,CASSENIGVGHNEQFF,TGTGCCAGCAGTGAAAACATAGGAGTAGGCCACAATGAGCAGTTCTTC
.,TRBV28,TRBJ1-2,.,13,CASSFAGEGGYTF,TGTGCCAGCAGTTTCGCAGGGGAGGGAGGCTACACCTTC
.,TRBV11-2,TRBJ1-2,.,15,CASSFKPGGSGGYTF,TGTGCCAGCAGCTTTAAGCCGGGGGGCTCGGGTGGCTACACCTTC
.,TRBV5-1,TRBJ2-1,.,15,CASSLGRQTYNEQFF,TGCGCCAGCAGCTTGGGGCGTCAGACTTACAATGAGCAGTTCTTC
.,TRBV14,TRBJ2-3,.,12,CASSLIADTQYF,TGTGCCAGCAGCTTGATAGCAGATACGCAGTATTTT
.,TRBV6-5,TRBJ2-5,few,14,CASEKTPLQETQYF,TGTGCCAGCGAGAAGACCCCACTACAAGAGACCCAGTACTTC
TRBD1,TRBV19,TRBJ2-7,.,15,CASRGQGTSWGEQYF,TGTGCCAGTAGGGGACAGGGAACATCGTGGGGCGAGCAGTACTTC
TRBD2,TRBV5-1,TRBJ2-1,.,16,CASSSTSGGWYGEQFF,TGCGCCAGCAGCTCGACTAGCGGGGGGTGGTATGGTGAGCAGTTCTTC
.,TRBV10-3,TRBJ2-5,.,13,CAIRNNLQETQYF,TGTGCCATCAGGAACAACCTCCAAGAGACCCAGTACTTC
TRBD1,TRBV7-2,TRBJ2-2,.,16,CASSPGTGANTGELFF,TGTGCCAGCAGCCCCGGGACAGGGGCTAACACCGGGGAGCTGTTTTTT
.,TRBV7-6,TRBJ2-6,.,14,CASSAPSGANVLTF,TGTGCCAGCAGCGCGCCCTCTGGGGCCAACGTCCTGACTTTC
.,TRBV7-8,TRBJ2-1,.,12,CASSSNYGEQFF,TGTGCCAGCAGCTCCAACTACGGTGAGCAGTTCTTC
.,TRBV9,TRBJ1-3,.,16,CASSPNPPSSGDTIYF,TGTGCCAGCAGCCCCAACCCTCCAAGCTCAGGGGACACCATATATTTT
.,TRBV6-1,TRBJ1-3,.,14,CASTLQGSGNTIYF,TGTGCCAGCACTCTACAGGGATCTGGAAACACCATATATTTT
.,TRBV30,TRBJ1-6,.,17,CAWSGGRGKPGDSPLHF,TGTGCCTGGAGTGGGGGCAGGGGAAAACCCGGAGATTCACCCCTCCACTTT
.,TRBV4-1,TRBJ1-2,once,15,CASSQEQGIPNGYTF,TGCGCCAGCAGCCAAGAGCAGGGAATACCTAATGGCTACACCTTC
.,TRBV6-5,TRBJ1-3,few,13,CASSYAEGNTIYF,TGTGCCAGCAGTTACGCGGAGGGAAACACCATATATTTT
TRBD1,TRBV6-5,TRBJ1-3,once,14,CASSDRGRKNTIYF,TGTGCCAGCTCGGATAGGGGGCGTAAAAACACCATATATTTT
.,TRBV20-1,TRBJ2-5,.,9,CSAGGTQYF,TGCAGTGCCGGGGGGACCCAGTACTTC
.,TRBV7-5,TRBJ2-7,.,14,CARSSLAGWDEQYF,TGTGCCAGAAGCTCGCTAGCGGGCTGGGACGAGCAGTACTTC
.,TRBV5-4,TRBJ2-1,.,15,CASSFGGDGLGEQFF,TGTGCCAGCAGCTTCGGAGGCGACGGGCTGGGCGAGCAGTTCTTC
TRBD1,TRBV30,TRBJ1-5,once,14,CAWSKGQVYQPQHF,TGTGCCTGGAGTAAGGGACAGGTTTACCAGCCCCAGCATTTT
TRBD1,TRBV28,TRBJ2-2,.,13,CASRDRGPGELFF,TGTGCCAGCCGGGACAGGGGGCCCGGGGAGCTGTTTTTT
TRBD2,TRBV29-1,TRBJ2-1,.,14,CSVETAGGRNEQFF,TGCAGCGTAGAGACAGCGGGGGGCCGCAATGAGCAGTTCTTC
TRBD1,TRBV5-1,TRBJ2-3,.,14,CASSSQGGTDTQYF,TGCGCCAGCAGCTCACAGGGGGGCACAGATACGCAGTATTTT